This T cell receptor (beta chain) was recovered during a study of CD8 T cells in ankylosing spondylitis. The V and J ends lost 5 bases and 8 bases, in that order; junction bases with no gene match: 9. This CDR3 contains 15 residues. On this clonotype itself: What it recognizes is unknown.

The study, taken as a whole, reports: The disease-linked clones had a CD8+ phenotype and low blood frequencies. A TCR beta motif of 8 or 9 highly homologous variants appeared characteristic of ankylosing spondylitis blood.

In making TCR beta libraries, quantitative 5'-RACE with molecular barcodes was used. Each CDR3 protein is one row after TCRdb ran MiXCR on the 5' RACE reads. Found here are 250,000 to 300,000 distinct CDR3 sequences, 20% of them singletons; the top ten hold roughly 7.4%. The sequenced sample consisted of blood, either unsorted or a sorted T cell fraction (not recorded which). The chain is built from TRBV12-3 or TRBV12-4 and TRBJ2-1, with 10 bases matching TRBD2. The clonotype originates from a male donor with ankylosing spondylitis or in good health (not recorded which). The CDR3 DNA sequence: TGTGCCAGCAGTATCGCAGCGGGGGGGCCCCATGAGCAGTTCTTC. It translates to CASSIAAGGPHEQFF.